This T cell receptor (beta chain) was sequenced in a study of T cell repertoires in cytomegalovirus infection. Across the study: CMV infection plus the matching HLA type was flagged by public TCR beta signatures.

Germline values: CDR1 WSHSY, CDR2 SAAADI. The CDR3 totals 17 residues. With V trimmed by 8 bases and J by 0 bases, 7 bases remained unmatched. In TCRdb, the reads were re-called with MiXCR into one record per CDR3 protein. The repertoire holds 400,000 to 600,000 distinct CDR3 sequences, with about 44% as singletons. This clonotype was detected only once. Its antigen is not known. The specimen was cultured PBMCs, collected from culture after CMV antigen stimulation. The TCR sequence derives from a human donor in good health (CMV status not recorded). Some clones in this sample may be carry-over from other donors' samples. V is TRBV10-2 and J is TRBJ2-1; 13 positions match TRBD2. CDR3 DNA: TGCGCCAGCCAGACTAGCGGGAGGCGGGGCTCCTACAATGAGCAGTTCTTC. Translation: CASQTSGRRGSYNEQFF.